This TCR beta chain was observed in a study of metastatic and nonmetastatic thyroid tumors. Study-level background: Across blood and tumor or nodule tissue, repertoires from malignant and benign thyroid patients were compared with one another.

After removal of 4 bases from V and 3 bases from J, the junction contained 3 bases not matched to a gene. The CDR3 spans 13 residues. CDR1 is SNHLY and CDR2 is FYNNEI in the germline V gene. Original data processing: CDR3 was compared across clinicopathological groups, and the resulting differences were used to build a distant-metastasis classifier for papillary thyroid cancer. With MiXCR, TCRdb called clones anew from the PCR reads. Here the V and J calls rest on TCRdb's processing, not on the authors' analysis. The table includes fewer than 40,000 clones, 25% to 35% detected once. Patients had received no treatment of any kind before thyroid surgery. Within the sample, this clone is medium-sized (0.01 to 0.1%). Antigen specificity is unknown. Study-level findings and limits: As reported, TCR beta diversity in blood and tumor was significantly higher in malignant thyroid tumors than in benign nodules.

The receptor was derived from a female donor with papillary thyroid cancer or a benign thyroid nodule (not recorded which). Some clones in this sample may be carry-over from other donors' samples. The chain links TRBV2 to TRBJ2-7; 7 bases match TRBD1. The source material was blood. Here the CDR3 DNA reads TGTGCCAGCAGTGGGACAGGCTTCTACGAGCAGTACTTC. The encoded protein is CASSGTGFYEQYF.